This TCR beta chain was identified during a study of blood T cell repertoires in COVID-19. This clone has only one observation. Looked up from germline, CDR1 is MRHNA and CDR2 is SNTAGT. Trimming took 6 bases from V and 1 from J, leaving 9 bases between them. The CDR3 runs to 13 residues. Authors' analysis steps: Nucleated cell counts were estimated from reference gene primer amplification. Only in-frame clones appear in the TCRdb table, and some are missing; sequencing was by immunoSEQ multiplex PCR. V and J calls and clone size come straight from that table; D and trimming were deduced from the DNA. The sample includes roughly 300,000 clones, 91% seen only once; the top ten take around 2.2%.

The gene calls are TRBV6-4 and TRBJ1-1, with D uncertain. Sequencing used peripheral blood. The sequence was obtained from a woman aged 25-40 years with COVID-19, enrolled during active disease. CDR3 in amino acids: CASSVGENTEAFF. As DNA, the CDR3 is TGTGCCAGCAGCGTCGGTGAGAACACTGAAGCTTTCTTT.